This TCR beta chain was identified in a study of T-cell memory formation after mild COVID-19. For the study at large: Most TCR clusters belonged to a single donor.

A remark on this clonotype: Antigen unknown.

TCRdb passed the 5' RACE reads through MiXCR, listing each CDR3 protein once. The sample has roughly 400,000 distinct CDR3 sequences; 16% are singletons. The CDR3 sequence is 14 residues long. V was pared by 6 bases and J by 9 bases, with 18 bases between. Germline CDR1 reads MNHNS; CDR2 reads SASEGT. Study results and caveats: Unconfirmed was the SARS-CoV-2 specificity of second-wave clones that peaked on day 37. Contracting CD4+ clones were located mainly in CM and EM, and CD8+ clones in EMRA.

The V and J genes are TRBV6-1 and TRBJ2-4, with D perhaps matching TRBD1 (6 bases). Sequenced input: PBMCs or a T cell subset sorted from them (not recorded which). The sequence derives from a young man who had mild COVID-19 (a few samples of this study predate the infection). Cell type and time point are not known. The DNA of the CDR3 is TGTGCCAGCAGCCCGGGCAGGGGAGAGTCCATTCAGTACTTC. This gives the protein CASSPGRGESIQYF.